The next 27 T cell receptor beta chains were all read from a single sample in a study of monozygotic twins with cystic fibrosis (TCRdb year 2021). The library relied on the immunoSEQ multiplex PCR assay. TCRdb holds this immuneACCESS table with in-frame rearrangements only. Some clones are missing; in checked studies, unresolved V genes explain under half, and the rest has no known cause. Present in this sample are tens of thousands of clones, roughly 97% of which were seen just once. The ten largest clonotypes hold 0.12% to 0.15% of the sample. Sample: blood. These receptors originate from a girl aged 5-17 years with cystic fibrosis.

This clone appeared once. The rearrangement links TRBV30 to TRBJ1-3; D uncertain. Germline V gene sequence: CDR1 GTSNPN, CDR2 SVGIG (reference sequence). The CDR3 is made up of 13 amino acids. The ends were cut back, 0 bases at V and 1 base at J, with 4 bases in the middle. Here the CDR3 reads CAWSVGSGNTIYF. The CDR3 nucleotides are TGTGCCTGGAGTGTTGGTTCTGGAAACACCATATATTTT.

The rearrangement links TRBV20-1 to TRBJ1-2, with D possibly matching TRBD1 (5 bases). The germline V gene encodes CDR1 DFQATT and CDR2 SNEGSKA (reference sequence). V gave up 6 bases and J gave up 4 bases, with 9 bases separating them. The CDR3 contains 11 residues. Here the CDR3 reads CSAPGGYGYTF. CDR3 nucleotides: TGCAGTGCGCCCGGGGGCTATGGCTACACCTTC.

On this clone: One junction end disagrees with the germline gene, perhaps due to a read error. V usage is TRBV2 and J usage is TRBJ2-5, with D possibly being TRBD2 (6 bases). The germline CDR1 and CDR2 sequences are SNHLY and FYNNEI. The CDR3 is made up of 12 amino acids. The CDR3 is CASTAGRETQYF. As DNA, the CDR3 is TGTGCAAGCACGGCAGGGAGGGAGACCCAGTACTTC.

As DNA, the CDR3 is TGTGCCAGCAGCGCCAAACTAGCGGGAGGGCCGGTAGATACGCAGTATTTT. Protein: CASSAKLAGGPVDTQYF. The chain carries TRBV13 and TRBJ2-3, with 13 bases aligning to TRBD2. The CDR3 runs 17 residues. Germline CDR1 is PRHDT and CDR2 is FYEKMQ (reference sequence). With V trimmed by 5 bases and J by 5 bases, 10 bases remained unmatched.

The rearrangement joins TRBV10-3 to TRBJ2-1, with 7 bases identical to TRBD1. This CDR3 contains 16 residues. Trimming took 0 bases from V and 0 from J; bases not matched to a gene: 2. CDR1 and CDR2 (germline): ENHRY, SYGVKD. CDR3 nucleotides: TGTGCCATCAGTGAGTCCCCAGGGGGCTCCTACAATGAGCAGTTCTTC. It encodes CAISESPGGSYNEQFF.

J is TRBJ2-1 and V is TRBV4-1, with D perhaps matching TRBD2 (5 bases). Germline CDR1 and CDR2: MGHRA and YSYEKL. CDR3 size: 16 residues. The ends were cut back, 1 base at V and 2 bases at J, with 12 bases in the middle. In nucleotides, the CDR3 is TGCGCCAGCAGCCAAGTGGACTTGTCGGCCTACAATGAGCAGTTCTTC. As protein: CASSQVDLSAYNEQFF.

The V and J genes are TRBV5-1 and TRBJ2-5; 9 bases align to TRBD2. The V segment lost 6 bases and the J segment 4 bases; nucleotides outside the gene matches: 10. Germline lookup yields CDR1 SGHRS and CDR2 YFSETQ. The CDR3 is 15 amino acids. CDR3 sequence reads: CASIRGGTSRETQYF. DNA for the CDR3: TGCGCCAGCATCCGGGGTGGGACTAGCAGAGAGACCCAGTACTTC.

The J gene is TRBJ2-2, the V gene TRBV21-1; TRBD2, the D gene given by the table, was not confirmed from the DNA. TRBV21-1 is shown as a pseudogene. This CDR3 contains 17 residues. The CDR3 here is CASSKVSAGDLTGELFF. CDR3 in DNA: TGTGCCAGCAGCAAAGTCAGCGCGGGAGACCTCACCGGGGAGCTGTTTTTT.

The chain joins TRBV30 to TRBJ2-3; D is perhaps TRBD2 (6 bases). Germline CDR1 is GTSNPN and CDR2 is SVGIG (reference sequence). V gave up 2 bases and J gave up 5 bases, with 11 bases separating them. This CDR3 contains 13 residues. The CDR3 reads CAWSPGRGDTQYF. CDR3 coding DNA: TGTGCCTGGAGTCCAGGGCGGGGAGATACGCAGTATTTT.

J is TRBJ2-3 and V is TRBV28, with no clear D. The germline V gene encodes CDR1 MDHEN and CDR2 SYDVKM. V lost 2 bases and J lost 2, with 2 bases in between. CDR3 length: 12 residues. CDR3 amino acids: CASSLVTDTQYF. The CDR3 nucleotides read TGTGCCAGCAGTTTAGTCACAGATACGCAGTATTTT.

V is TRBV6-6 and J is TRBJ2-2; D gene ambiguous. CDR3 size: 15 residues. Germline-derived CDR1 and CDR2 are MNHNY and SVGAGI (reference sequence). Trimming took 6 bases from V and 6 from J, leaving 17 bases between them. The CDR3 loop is CASSPPQKPPGELFF. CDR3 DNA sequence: TGTGCCAGCAGCCCACCCCAGAAACCACCCGGGGAGCTGTTTTTT.

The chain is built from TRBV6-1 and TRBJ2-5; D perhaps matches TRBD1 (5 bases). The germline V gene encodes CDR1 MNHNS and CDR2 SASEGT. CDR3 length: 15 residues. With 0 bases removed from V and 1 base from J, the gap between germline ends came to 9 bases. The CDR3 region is CASSEAAGFQETQYF. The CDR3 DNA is TGTGCCAGCAGTGAAGCGGCAGGGTTCCAAGAGACCCAGTACTTC.

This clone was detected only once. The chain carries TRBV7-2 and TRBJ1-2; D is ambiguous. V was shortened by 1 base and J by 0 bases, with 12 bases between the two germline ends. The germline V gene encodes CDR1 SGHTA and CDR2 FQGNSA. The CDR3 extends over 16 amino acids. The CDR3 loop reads CASSLVISQTNYGYTF. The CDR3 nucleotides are TGTGCCAGCAGCTTAGTGATCAGTCAAACTAACTATGGCTACACCTTC. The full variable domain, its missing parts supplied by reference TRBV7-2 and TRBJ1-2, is GAGVSQSPSNKVTEKGKDVELRCDPISGHTALYWYRQSLGQGLEFLIYFQGNSAPDKSGLPSDRFSAERTGGSVSTLTIQRTQQEDSAVYLCASSLVISQTNYGYTFGSGTRLTVV.

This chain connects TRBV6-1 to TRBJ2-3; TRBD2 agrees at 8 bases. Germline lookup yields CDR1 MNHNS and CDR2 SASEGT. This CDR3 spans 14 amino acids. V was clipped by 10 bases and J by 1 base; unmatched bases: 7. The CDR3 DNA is TGTGCCAAACGTAGCGGGACCCGCACAGATACGCAGTATTTT. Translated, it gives CAKRSGTRTDTQYF.

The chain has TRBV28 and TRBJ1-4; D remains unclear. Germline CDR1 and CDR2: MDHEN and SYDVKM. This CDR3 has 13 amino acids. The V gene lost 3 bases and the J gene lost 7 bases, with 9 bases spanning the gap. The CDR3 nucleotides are TGTGCCAGCAGTTTGTGGGGTAGTGAAAAACTGTTTTTT. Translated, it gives CASSLWGSEKLFF.

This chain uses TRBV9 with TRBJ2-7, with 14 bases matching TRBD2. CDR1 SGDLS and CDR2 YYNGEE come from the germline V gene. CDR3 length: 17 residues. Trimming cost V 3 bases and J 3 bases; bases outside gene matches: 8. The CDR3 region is CASSAGLAGEGYYEQYF. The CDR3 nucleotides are TGTGCCAGCAGCGCGGGACTAGCGGGAGAGGGGTACTACGAGCAGTACTTC.

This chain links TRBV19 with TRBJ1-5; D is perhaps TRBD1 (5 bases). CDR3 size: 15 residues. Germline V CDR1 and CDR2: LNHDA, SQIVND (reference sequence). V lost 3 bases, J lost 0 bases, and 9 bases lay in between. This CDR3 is CASSMGEPSNQPQHF. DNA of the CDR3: TGTGCCAGTAGTATGGGGGAACCTAGCAATCAGCCCCAGCATTTT.

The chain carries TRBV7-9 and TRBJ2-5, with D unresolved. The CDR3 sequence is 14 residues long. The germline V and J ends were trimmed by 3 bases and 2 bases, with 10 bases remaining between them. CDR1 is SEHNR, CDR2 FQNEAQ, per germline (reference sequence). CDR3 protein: CASSLGSVQETQYF. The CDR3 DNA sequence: TGTGCCAGCAGCTTGGGCTCTGTGCAAGAGACCCAGTACTTC.

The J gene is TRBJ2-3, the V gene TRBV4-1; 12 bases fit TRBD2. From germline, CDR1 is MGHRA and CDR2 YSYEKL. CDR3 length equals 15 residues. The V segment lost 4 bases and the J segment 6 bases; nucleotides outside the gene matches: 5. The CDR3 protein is CASSPGLAGGDTQYF. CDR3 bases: TGCGCCAGCAGCCCGGGACTAGCGGGTGGGGATACGCAGTATTTT.

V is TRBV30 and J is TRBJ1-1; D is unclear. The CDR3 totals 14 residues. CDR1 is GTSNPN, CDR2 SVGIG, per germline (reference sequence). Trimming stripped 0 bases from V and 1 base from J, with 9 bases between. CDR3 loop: CAWSVDARNTEAFF. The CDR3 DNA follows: TGTGCCTGGAGTGTAGACGCCCGGAACACTGAAGCTTTCTTT.

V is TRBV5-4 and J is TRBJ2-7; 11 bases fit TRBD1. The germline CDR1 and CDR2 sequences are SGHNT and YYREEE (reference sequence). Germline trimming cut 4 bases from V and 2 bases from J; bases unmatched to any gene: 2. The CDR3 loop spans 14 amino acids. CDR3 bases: TGTGCCAGCAGCAGGGGACAGGGGGCCTACGAGCAGTACTTC. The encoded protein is CASSRGQGAYEQYF.

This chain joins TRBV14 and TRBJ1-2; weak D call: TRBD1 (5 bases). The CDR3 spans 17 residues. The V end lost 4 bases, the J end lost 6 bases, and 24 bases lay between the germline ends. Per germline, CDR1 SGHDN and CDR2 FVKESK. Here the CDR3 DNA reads TGTGCCAGCAGCCCCGAGGCAGGGAAGAGATTACGAGATGGCTACACCTTC. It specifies CASSPEAGKRLRDGYTF.

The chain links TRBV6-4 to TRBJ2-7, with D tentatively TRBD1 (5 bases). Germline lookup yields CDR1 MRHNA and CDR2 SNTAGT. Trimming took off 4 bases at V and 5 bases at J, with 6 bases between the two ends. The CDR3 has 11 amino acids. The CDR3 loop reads CASSAQDEQYV. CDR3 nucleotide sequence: TGTGCCAGCAGTGCACAGGACGAGCAGTACGTC.

The CDR3 DNA is TGTGCCAGCAGTTTGGGGGGGAATGAGCAGTTCTTC. It is translated as CASSLGGNEQFF. The chain uses TRBV27 and TRBJ2-1; TRBD2 agrees at 7 bases. The V and J ends lost 3 bases and 7 bases, in that order; junction bases with no gene match: 0. The CDR3 totals 12 residues. From germline, CDR1 is MNHEY and CDR2 SMNVEV (reference sequence).

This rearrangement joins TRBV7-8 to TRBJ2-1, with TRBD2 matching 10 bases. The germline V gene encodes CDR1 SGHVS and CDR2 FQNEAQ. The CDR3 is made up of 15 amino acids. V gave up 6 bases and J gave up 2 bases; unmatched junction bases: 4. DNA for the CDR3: TGTGCCAGCAGTTTGACTAGCGGGCCCTACAATGAGCAGTTCTTC. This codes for CASSLTSGPYNEQFF.

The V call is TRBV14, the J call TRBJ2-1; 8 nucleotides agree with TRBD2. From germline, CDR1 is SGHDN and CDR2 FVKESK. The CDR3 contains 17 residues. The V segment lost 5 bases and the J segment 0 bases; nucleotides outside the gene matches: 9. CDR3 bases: TGTGCCAGCAGCTCCCGGGAGGGGCAGAGCTCCTACAATGAGCAGTTCTTC. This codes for CASSSREGQSSYNEQFF.

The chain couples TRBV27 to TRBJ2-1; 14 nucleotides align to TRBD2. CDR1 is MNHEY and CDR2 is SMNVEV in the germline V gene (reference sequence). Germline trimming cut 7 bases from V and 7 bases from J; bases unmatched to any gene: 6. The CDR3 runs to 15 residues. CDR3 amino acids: CASTTGTSGSNEQFF. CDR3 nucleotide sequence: TGTGCCAGCACTACCGGGACTAGCGGGAGTAATGAGCAGTTCTTC.